The 26 T cell receptor beta chains listed next were all sequenced from one sample in a study of control samples from healthy donors and cancer patients. Sequenced by immunoSEQ multiplex PCR; TCRdb stores in-frame clones only, minus some. The sample lists 35,000 to 45,000 clones, roughly 83% seen once, with roughly 50% in the top ten. Material for sequencing was blood. The receptors come from a man between 60 and 70 years old in good health.

V usage is TRBV2 and J usage is TRBJ1-2; 7 bases match TRBD1. The CDR3 covers 15 residues. The V gene's germline CDR1 is SNHLY and CDR2 FYNNEI. V shed 6 bases and J 2 bases; nucleotides not matched to a gene: 9. As DNA, the CDR3 is TGTGCCAGCAGGCAGGGGGGGCCAGGGAACTATGGCTACACCTTC. As protein: CASRQGGPGNYGYTF.

The chain is built from TRBV7-9 and TRBJ1-1; a possible D gene is TRBD1 (6 bases). The CDR3 covers 15 residues. In germline, CDR1 is SEHNR, CDR2 FQNEAQ (reference sequence). V lost 2 bases, J lost 1 base, and 11 bases lay in between. The CDR3 coding sequence is TGTGCCAGCAGCTTAAAGGGGGGCCAGAACACTGAAGCTTTCTTT. It translates to CASSLKGGQNTEAFF.

This sequence joins TRBV11-2 and TRBJ1-4, with 7 bases lining up with TRBD1. Trimming took 6 bases from V and 4 from J; bases not matched to a gene: 14. Germline V gene data show CDR1 as SGHAT and CDR2 as FQNNGV. The CDR3 extends over 17 amino acids. The CDR3 DNA reads as TGTGCCAGCAGTTCTCCTATGAGACAGGGCATTAATGAAAAACTGTTTTTT. This encodes CASSSPMRQGINEKLFF.

This chain joins TRBV2 and TRBJ2-7; no definite D call. Trimming took 4 bases from V and 0 from J, leaving 7 bases between them. This CDR3 has 13 amino acids. Per the germline V gene, CDR1 is SNHLY and CDR2 is FYNNEI. CDR3 sequence (DNA): TGTGCCAGCAGTGTCCAACCCTCCTACGAGCAGTACTTC. Encoded protein: CASSVQPSYEQYF.

The genes are TRBV30 and TRBJ2-2; perhaps TRBD2 as D (6 bases). Per germline, CDR1 GTSNPN and CDR2 SVGIG (reference sequence). Trimming stripped 2 bases from V and 1 base from J, with 11 bases between. The CDR3 is 15 residues long. The CDR3 region is CAWSSGGENTGELFF. The DNA of the CDR3 is TGTGCCTGGAGTTCAGGCGGGGAGAACACCGGGGAGCTGTTTTTT.

The DNA for the CDR3 is TGTGCCAGCAGCTTAAACGGGGTAGGGGGCCATGAGCAGTTCTTC. Translating it yields CASSLNGVGGHEQFF. This sequence joins TRBV7-3 and TRBJ2-1, with 7 bases aligning to TRBD1. The germline V gene has CDR1 SGHTA and CDR2 FQGTGA. The CDR3 spans 15 residues. The J segment lost 8 bases and the V segment lost 1 base, leaving 8 bases of the junction unmatched.

J is TRBJ1-1 and V is TRBV29-1; D gene unclear. This CDR3 is 12 amino acids long. The V gene lost 7 bases and the J gene lost 1 base, with 10 bases spanning the gap. The germline CDR1 and CDR2 sequences are SQVTM and ANQGSEA. CDR3 sequence reads: CSASNRNTEAFF. In DNA, the CDR3 is TGCAGCGCCTCGAACAGGAACACTGAAGCTTTCTTT.

The V call is TRBV13, the J call TRBJ1-3, with D unresolved. The CDR3 has 15 residues. The germline gives CDR1 PRHDT, CDR2 FYEKMQ (reference sequence). V lost 0 bases to trimming and J lost 0 bases, with 6 bases between them. The CDR3 coding sequence is TGTGCCAGCAGCTTAGGTGCGATCTCTGGAAACACCATATATTTT. Its protein product is CASSLGAISGNTIYF.

The chain links TRBV6-6 to TRBJ2-2; 8 nucleotides line up with TRBD1. V lost 0 bases to trimming and J lost 6 bases; unmatched junction nucleotides: 0. The CDR3 spans 14 residues. The germline gives CDR1 MNHNY, CDR2 SVGAGI (reference sequence). As DNA, the CDR3 is TGTGCCAGCAGTTACTCGACAGGGGCCGGGGAGCTGTTTTTT. It yields the protein CASSYSTGAGELFF.

This clone was seen more than once but under ten times. This chain uses TRBV27 with TRBJ2-7; 10 nucleotides agree with TRBD2. The length of the CDR3 is 15 residues. Losses at the gene ends were 6 bases for V and 6 bases for J; bases not matched to a gene: 11. The germline V gene has CDR1 MNHEY and CDR2 SMNVEV (reference sequence). DNA for the CDR3: TGTGCCAGCAGCCGGATAGCGGGAGGTAAGGGCGAGCAGTACTTC. It codes for CASSRIAGGKGEQYF.

A remark on this clone: Its ends do not fully match the called genes, so a read error is possible. This rearrangement joins TRBV6-5 to TRBJ1-4; tentative D call: TRBD1 (5 bases). CDR1 MNHEY and CDR2 SVGAGI come from the germline V gene. This CDR3 contains 15 residues. The CDR3 DNA reads TGTGCCAGCAGTAACTCAGGGAATGTTAATGAAAAACTGTTTTTT. Encoded protein: CASSNSGNVNEKLFF.

This chain connects TRBV11-2 to TRBJ1-1, with unresolved D. V shed 3 bases and J shed 4 bases, with 9 bases lying between them. CDR1 and CDR2 (germline): SGHAT, FQNNGV. The CDR3 totals 13 residues. The CDR3: CASSLWRSTEAFF. The CDR3 DNA reads TGTGCCAGCAGCTTGTGGCGTTCCACTGAAGCTTTCTTT. Drawing the rest from reference TRBV11-2 and TRBJ1-1, the complete variable domain is EAGVAQSPRYKIIEKRQSVAFWCNPISGHATLYWYQQILGQGPKLLIQFQNNGVVDDSQLPKDRFSAERLKGVDSTLKIQPAKLEDSAVYLCASSLWRSTEAFFGQGTRLTVV.

A single count supports this clone. The chain carries TRBV10-3 and TRBJ2-3; D is possibly TRBD2 (5 bases). The CDR3 totals 16 residues. V gave up 0 bases and J gave up 2 bases, with 12 bases separating them. Germline CDR1 ENHRY, CDR2 SYGVKD. This CDR3 is CAISESASRTTDTQYF. CDR3 DNA: TGTGCCATCAGTGAGTCGGCTAGCAGGACCACAGATACGCAGTATTTT.

This CDR3 reads CASSLGAAAFF. The CDR3 region has the DNA TGTGCCAGCAGTTTGGGAGCCGCGGCTTTCTTT. The rearrangement joins TRBV12-3 or TRBV12-4 to TRBJ1-1; no clear D gene. The CDR3 loop spans 11 amino acids. V was clipped by 3 bases and J by 11 bases, with 10 bases between them.

This clone turned up a few times. The chain employs TRBV18 and TRBJ1-2; 7 bases line up with TRBD1. The CDR3 extends over 15 amino acids. V trimming: 2 bases; J trimming: 3 bases; junction bases outside the gene matches: 6. Per the germline V gene, CDR1 is KGHSH and CDR2 is LQKENI. The CDR3 spells CASSPWDREYYGYTF. In nucleotides, the CDR3 is TGTGCCAGCTCACCATGGGACAGAGAGTACTATGGCTACACCTTC.

The chain recombines TRBV7-2 with TRBJ2-6; D is perhaps TRBD1 (5 bases). The CDR3 has 16 amino acids. Trimming cost V 3 bases and J 1 base, with 10 bases left between them. Per germline, CDR1 SGHTA and CDR2 FQGNSA. The CDR3 sequence: CASSFQGWSGANVLTF. CDR3 DNA: TGTGCCAGCAGCTTTCAGGGTTGGTCTGGGGCCAACGTCCTGACTTTC.

The chain employs TRBV18 and TRBJ2-5; maybe TRBD2 (6 bases). CDR1 KGHSH and CDR2 LQKENI come from the germline V gene. V lost 6 bases and J lost 5, with 16 bases in between. The CDR3 loop spans 14 amino acids. The CDR3 bases are TGTGCCAGCTCGGATTCGGCTCGGGGGGAGACCCAGTACTTC. Its protein is CASSDSARGETQYF.

The rearrangement links TRBV28 to TRBJ1-5; TRBD1 is a possible D gene (5 bases). The V and J ends lost 2 bases and 2 bases respectively, with 10 bases between them. The germline V gene encodes CDR1 MDHEN and CDR2 SYDVKM. This CDR3 comprises 15 residues. The CDR3 nucleotides read TGTGCCAGCAGTTTAGGGGGAATTGGCAATCAGCCCCAGCATTTT. This sequence encodes CASSLGGIGNQPQHF.

This clone has only one observation. The chain combines TRBV18 with TRBJ2-1, with TRBD2 matching over 8 bases. This CDR3 region has 19 residues. Trimming took 1 base from V and 0 from J; bases not matched to a gene: 11. Germline V gene data show CDR1 as KGHSH and CDR2 as LQKENI. The CDR3 DNA reads as TGTGCCAGCTCACCACGGCGGGAGGCGCGGGGGTTCTCCTACAATGAGCAGTTCTTC. Its protein is CASSPRREARGFSYNEQFF.

CDR3 coding DNA: TGTGCCAGTAGTATAGTGAGGGGGAACACCGGGGAGCTGTTTTTT. As protein: CASSIVRGNTGELFF. The chain links TRBV19 to TRBJ2-2; either TRBD1 or TRBD2 may supply D (5 bases each). This CDR3 has 15 amino acids. Germline CDR1 LNHDA, CDR2 SQIVND (reference sequence). Trimming removed 1 base from V and 1 base from J, with 7 bases in between.

V gene TRBV12-3 or TRBV12-4 combines with J gene TRBJ1-2; D gene ambiguous. The CDR3 sequence is 13 residues long. V was clipped by 3 bases and J by 4 bases, with 9 bases between them. The CDR3 DNA sequence: TGTGCCAGCAGTTTCACCGACGTCTATGGCTACACCTTC. It specifies CASSFTDVYGYTF.

This sequence joins TRBV3-1 (or the pseudogene TRBV3-2) and TRBJ2-3; 7 bases are shared with TRBD2. The germline CDR1 and CDR2 sequences are LGHDT and YNNKEL (reference sequence). The V gene end was trimmed by 6 bases and the J gene end by 2 bases; junction bases not matched to a gene: 5. This CDR3 comprises 14 residues. CDR3 nucleotide sequence: TGTGCCAGCAGTCGTGGGACTAACACAGATACGCAGTATTTT. Translation gives CASSRGTNTDTQYF.

The chain combines TRBV7-9 with TRBJ2-3, with TRBD2 matching over 10 bases. Germline V CDR1 and CDR2: SEHNR, FQNEAQ (reference sequence). Germline trimming cut 3 bases from V and 4 bases from J; bases unmatched to any gene: 13. This CDR3 is built from 18 residues. CDR3 residues: CASSFSNKLAGIADTQYF. DNA of the CDR3: TGTGCCAGCAGCTTCTCCAATAAACTAGCGGGGATTGCAGATACGCAGTATTTT.

The V call is TRBV19, the J call TRBJ1-4; no definite D call. There are 14 residues in the CDR3. Trimming removed 7 bases at V and 0 bases at J, with 9 bases between. Germline CDR1 reads LNHDA; CDR2 reads SQIVND (reference sequence). The CDR3 DNA reads as TGTGCCAGTAAAGGGCTTGCAACTAATGAAAAACTGTTTTTT. It codes for CASKGLATNEKLFF. Complete variable domain (other parts from reference TRBV19 and TRBJ1-4): DGGITQSPKYLFRKEGQNVTLSCEQNLNHDAMYWYRQDPGQGLRLIYYSQIVNDFQKGDIAEGYSVSREKKESFPLTVTSAQKNPTAFYLCASKGLATNEKLFFGSGTQLSVL.

The CDR3 DNA reads TGTGCCAGCAGTTCAAATGGACAGGGCAATCAGCCCCAGCATTTT. Encoded protein: CASSSNGQGNQPQHF. V usage is TRBV27 and J usage is TRBJ1-5, with 7 positions matching TRBD1. The CDR3 has 15 residues. The germline V gene has CDR1 MNHEY and CDR2 SMNVEV (reference sequence). V lost 4 bases to trimming and J lost 2 bases; unmatched junction nucleotides: 5.

The gene calls are TRBV27 and TRBJ1-6; no clear D gene. Germline loops: CDR1 MNHEY, CDR2 SMNVEV (reference sequence). The CDR3 sequence is 17 residues long. V shed 0 bases and J shed 0 bases, with 9 bases lying between them. DNA for the CDR3: TGTGCCAGCAGTTTATCGAGGCCTAGCTCCTATAATTCACCCCTCCACTTT. It is translated as CASSLSRPSSYNSPLHF.